The 23 T cell receptor beta chains below were found in one sample sequenced in a study of CD8 T cells in ankylosing spondylitis. Regarding the study as a whole: Seemingly characteristic of ankylosing spondylitis blood was a TCR beta motif consisting of about 8 highly homologous variants.

TCRdb ran MiXCR on the 5' RACE reads and lists one entry per CDR3 protein. The sample includes some 800,000 distinct CDR3 sequences, 10% to 15% of them seen just once. For these receptors, no antigen is known. The material sequenced was blood, either unsorted or a sorted T cell fraction (not recorded which). These receptors were obtained from a male donor with ankylosing spondylitis.

This clonotype has more than one count but fewer than ten. The rearrangement links TRBV20-1 to TRBJ2-1; D ambiguous. The V gene's germline CDR1 is DFQATT and CDR2 SNEGSKA (reference sequence). The ends were cut back, 6 bases at V and 3 bases at J, with 12 bases in the middle. CDR3 length equals 13 residues. As DNA, the CDR3 is TGCAGTGCATGGGCAGGTGGCTACAATGAGCAGTTCTTC. It is translated as CSAWAGGYNEQFF.

The chain has TRBV21-1 and TRBJ2-5; the table's D gene call, TRBD2, was not cross checked with the DNA. TRBV21-1 is reported as a pseudogene. This CDR3 is built from 17 residues. DNA for the CDR3: TGTGCCAGCAGCAACTTAGTGGGAGGTTGCCCCGTGGAGACCCAGTACTTC. Protein sequence: CASSNLVGGCPVETQYF.

This clonotype has only a few counts. This chain joins TRBV7-2 and TRBJ2-7, with 11 bases identical to TRBD2. The CDR3 is made up of 17 amino acids. Germline V gives CDR1 SGHTA, CDR2 FQGNSA. The V segment lost 5 bases and the J segment 0 bases; nucleotides outside the gene matches: 9. This CDR3 is CASSQRTSGFSSYEQYF. The DNA of the CDR3 is TGTGCCAGCAGCCAAAGGACTAGCGGGTTTAGCTCCTACGAGCAGTACTTC.

This clonotype has only a few counts. This chain joins TRBV10-3 and TRBJ1-2; TRBD1 might be the D (5 bases). Germline V CDR1 and CDR2: ENHRY, SYGVKD. Trimming took 0 bases from V and 8 from J, leaving 10 bases between them. This CDR3 spans 13 amino acids. CDR3 nucleotides: TGTGCCATCAGTGAGTCGGGGCAAGGGGGCTACACCTTC. Protein sequence: CAISESGQGGYTF.

The rearrangement links TRBV4-2 to TRBJ2-5; D is unresolved. The V gene lost 0 bases and the J gene lost 5 bases, with 10 bases spanning the gap. CDR1 and CDR2 (germline): LGHNA, YNFKEQ. The length of the CDR3 is 14 residues. CDR3 residues: CASSQESGAETQYF. Written as DNA, the CDR3 is TGTGCCAGCAGCCAAGAATCGGGTGCTGAGACCCAGTACTTC.

J is TRBJ2-5 and V is TRBV11-1; weak D call: TRBD2 (6 bases). The V end lost 8 bases, the J end lost 5 bases, and 9 bases lay between the germline ends. Per germline, CDR1 SGHAT and CDR2 FQDESV (reference sequence). This CDR3 region has 11 residues. The CDR3 reads CASEREETQYF. CDR3 nucleotides: TGTGCCAGCGAACGGGAGGAGACCCAGTACTTC.

The genes are TRBV5-1 and TRBJ2-1; 8 bases match TRBD1. V lost 5 bases to trimming and J lost 4 bases; unmatched junction nucleotides: 8. This CDR3 comprises 15 residues. Per the germline V gene, CDR1 is SGHRS and CDR2 is YFSETQ. For the CDR3, the DNA is TGCGCCAGCAGGCCCGGACAGGGTAATTACAATGAGCAGTTCTTC. It yields the protein CASRPGQGNYNEQFF.

V is TRBV10-3 and J is TRBJ1-2; D is unresolved. The germline CDR1 and CDR2 sequences are ENHRY and SYGVKD. The V end lost 4 bases, the J end lost 2 bases, and 11 bases lay between the germline ends. This CDR3 region has 14 residues. The DNA of the CDR3 is TGTGCCATCAGTGGGGCCAGTCCGAACTATGGCTACACCTTC. This translates into CAISGASPNYGYTF.

This clonotype showed up just a few times. This chain links TRBV20-1 with TRBJ1-2; unclear D gene. The CDR3 totals 14 residues. With 4 bases removed from V and 4 bases from J, the gap between germline ends came to 16 bases. Germline V CDR1 and CDR2: DFQATT, SNEGSKA (reference sequence). The CDR3 sequence: CSANPVKTLYGYTF. The CDR3 DNA follows: TGCAGTGCTAATCCCGTGAAGACCCTCTATGGCTACACCTTC.

The CDR3 here is CASSPDTSLTYEQYF. As DNA, the CDR3 is TGTGCCAGTAGCCCTGACACCAGCCTCACCTACGAGCAGTACTTC. This sequence joins TRBV19 and TRBJ2-7; D gene unclear. Trimming shortened V by 6 bases and J by 2 bases, and 17 bases separated the two germline ends. From germline, CDR1 is LNHDA and CDR2 SQIVND (reference sequence). The CDR3 is 15 residues long.

There are a few counts of this clonotype. This chain connects TRBV27 to TRBJ1-2, with unresolved D. The germline V gene has CDR1 MNHEY and CDR2 SMNVEV (reference sequence). The germline V and J ends were trimmed by 6 bases and 5 bases, with 13 bases remaining between them. The CDR3 spans 13 residues. CDR3 residues: CASSGKSGYGYTF. In nucleotides, the CDR3 is TGTGCCAGCAGCGGGAAGAGTGGGTATGGCTACACCTTC.

The table lists this clonotype with a few counts. V is TRBV20-1 and J is TRBJ1-2; 7 nucleotides line up with TRBD1. The germline gives CDR1 DFQATT, CDR2 SNEGSKA (reference sequence). J lost 4 bases, V lost 6 bases, and 5 bases had no gene match. The CDR3 sequence is 12 residues long. The CDR3 DNA reads as TGCAGTGCCCGGGACAGAACCTATGGCTACACCTTC. Protein: CSARDRTYGYTF.

This clonotype turned up a few times. The gene calls are TRBV5-1 and TRBJ2-5, with D possibly matching TRBD2 (5 bases). The CDR3 is 13 amino acids. The V end was cut by 4 bases, the J end by 5 bases, with 12 bases between. Germline V gene data show CDR1 as SGHRS and CDR2 as YFSETQ. In DNA, the CDR3 is TGCGCCAGCAGCGGAACTAGGATGGAGACCCAGTACTTC. This translates into CASSGTRMETQYF.

This chain joins TRBV28 and TRBJ2-3; TRBD2 might be the D (7 bases). This CDR3 contains 13 residues. The ends were cut back, 6 bases at V and 6 bases at J, with 13 bases in the middle. From germline, CDR1 is MDHEN and CDR2 SYDVKM. The CDR3 DNA reads TGTGCCAGCAGACCGGGGGGCAGGGATACGCAGTATTTT. This encodes CASRPGGRDTQYF.

This clonotype turned up a few times. The V and J genes are TRBV4-3 and TRBJ1-4, with D perhaps matching TRBD1 (6 bases). There are 14 residues in the CDR3. Trimming cost V 7 bases and J 3 bases, with 12 bases left between them. Germline lookup yields CDR1 LGHNA and CDR2 YSLEER. The CDR3 DNA sequence: TGCGCCAGCAACCCCGGGGGCCCTAATGAAAAACTGTTTTTT. Translating it yields CASNPGGPNEKLFF.

DNA of the CDR3: TGTGCCAGCAGTTACTCTCTAGCGGGGAATCAAGAGACCCAGTACTTC. It yields the protein CASSYSLAGNQETQYF. V is TRBV6-5 and J is TRBJ2-5; TRBD2 aligns across 9 bases. Germline V CDR1 and CDR2: MNHEY, SVGAGI. The CDR3 runs to 16 residues. V shed 0 bases, J shed 2 bases, and the junction held 4 bases outside the gene matches.

This clonotype was seen ten or more times. The chain has TRBV29-1 and TRBJ1-1, with D perhaps TRBD1 (5 bases). Per germline, CDR1 SQVTM and CDR2 ANQGSEA. This CDR3 has 14 residues. Trimming removed 1 base at V and 3 bases at J, with 12 bases between. CDR3 amino acids: CSVEARGRHTEAFF. CDR3 coding DNA: TGCAGCGTTGAAGCGCGGGGCAGGCACACTGAAGCTTTCTTT.

J is TRBJ2-3 and V is TRBV20-1; D possibly corresponds to TRBD1 (5 bases). V gave up 0 bases and J gave up 1 base, with 17 bases separating them. CDR3 length: 17 residues. Germline CDR1 is DFQATT and CDR2 is SNEGSKA (reference sequence). The CDR3 here is CSARDLTTALGTDTQYF. CDR3 in DNA: TGCAGTGCTAGAGATCTGACGACAGCTCTTGGCACAGATACGCAGTATTTT.

This chain uses TRBV20-1 with TRBJ2-1, with 7 bases aligning to TRBD2. The length of the CDR3 is 15 residues. Trimming at V came to 2 bases and at J to 4 bases, leaving 8 bases not matched to a gene. Germline CDR1 reads DFQATT; CDR2 reads SNEGSKA (reference sequence). CDR3 in amino acids: CSARSGTTRYNEQFF. In DNA form, the CDR3 reads TGCAGTGCTAGATCCGGGACTACCCGGTACAATGAGCAGTTCTTC.

As DNA, the CDR3 is TGTGCCATCAGCCCGACTGTAGCGGGAGCAGATACGCAGTATTTT. Its protein product is CAISPTVAGADTQYF. The rearrangement uses TRBV10-3 and TRBJ2-3, with 9 bases aligning to TRBD2. This CDR3 comprises 15 residues. After removal of 6 bases from V and 4 bases from J, the junction contained 8 bases not matched to a gene. In germline, CDR1 is ENHRY, CDR2 SYGVKD.

This clonotype has at least ten counts. This chain uses TRBV5-5 with TRBJ1-1, with D maybe TRBD1 (5 bases). V was cut by 3 bases and J by 8 bases, with 11 bases left in between. The length of the CDR3 is 12 residues. Germline V lookup: CDR1 SGHKS, CDR2 YYEKEE (reference sequence). The CDR3 is CASSSRQREAFF. The CDR3 region has the DNA TGTGCCAGCAGCTCCCGACAGCGCGAAGCTTTCTTT.

This clonotype was seen repeatedly, ten times or more. The chain uses TRBV7-9 and TRBJ1-2; 8 bases agree with TRBD1. CDR3 length: 13 amino acids. Per germline, CDR1 SEHNR and CDR2 FQNEAQ (reference sequence). The V and J ends lost 5 bases and 8 bases, in that order; junction bases with no gene match: 7. This CDR3 is CASSQTGDIGYTF. CDR3 nucleotides: TGTGCCAGCAGCCAGACAGGGGATATCGGCTACACCTTC.

This clonotype was counted ten times or more. V gene TRBV7-9 combines with J gene TRBJ1-2; 7 bases line up with TRBD1. CDR1 is SEHNR and CDR2 is FQNEAQ in the germline V gene (reference sequence). The CDR3 has 16 amino acids. The V segment lost 3 bases and the J segment 6 bases; nucleotides outside the gene matches: 13. CDR3 DNA sequence: TGTGCCAGCAGCTTGGCGGGACAGCAAACCCGAAATGGCTACACCTTC. The encoded protein is CASSLAGQQTRNGYTF.